The 20 T cell receptor beta chains presented below share a single source sample, sequenced in a study of T cell responses to AZD1222 COVID-19 vaccine. The repertoire was sequenced with immunoSEQ multiplex PCR; TCRdb's copy has only in-frame clones and lacks some. The sample records fewer than 150,000 clones, 85% to 95% being singletons. The sequences come from peripheral blood, collected 28 days after the second AZD1222 dose. Every receptor here comes from an adult who received the AZD1222 COVID-19 vaccine.

The CDR3 sequence is CASSVAGGGYTF. CDR3 DNA: TGTGCCAGCAGCGTAGCCGGGGGAGGCTACACCTTC. The V gene is TRBV9, the J gene TRBJ1-2; possibly TRBD1 for D (5 bases). Germline lookup yields CDR1 SGDLS and CDR2 YYNGEE. Trimming removed 0 bases at V and 8 bases at J, with 8 bases between. The length of the CDR3 is 12 residues.

The V call is TRBV7-9, the J call TRBJ1-2; D perhaps matches TRBD1 (5 bases). This CDR3 comprises 13 residues. Germline V lookup: CDR1 SEHNR, CDR2 FQNEAQ (reference sequence). The V gene lost 1 base and the J gene lost 7 bases, with 10 bases spanning the gap. In DNA, the CDR3 is TGTGCCAGCAGCTTAGAGAGCAGGGCTGGCTACACCTTC. This encodes CASSLESRAGYTF. The complete variable domain, with remaining parts taken from reference TRBV7-9 and TRBJ1-2, reads DTGVSQNPRHKITKRGQNVTFRCDPISEHNRLYWYRQTLGQGPEFLTYFQNEAQLEKSRLLSDRFSAERPKGSFSTLEIQRTEQGDSAMYLCASSLESRAGYTFGSGTRLTVV.

The chain employs TRBV10-3 and TRBJ1-1; D is undetermined. CDR1 is ENHRY, CDR2 SYGVKD, per germline. The CDR3 length is 12 residues. Trimming left V 1 base short and J 3 bases short, with 3 bases between. The CDR3 loop is CAISEYDTEAFF. In DNA, the CDR3 is TGTGCCATCAGTGAGTATGACACTGAAGCTTTCTTT.

The rearrangement uses TRBV5-1 and TRBJ2-3, with 9 bases lining up with TRBD2. The length of the CDR3 is 16 residues. V shed 1 base, J shed 4 bases, and the junction held 7 bases outside the gene matches. The germline gives CDR1 SGHRS, CDR2 YFSETQ. The CDR3 sequence is CASSLQVAGASDTQYF. The CDR3 region has the DNA TGCGCCAGCAGCTTGCAAGTAGCGGGAGCTTCAGATACGCAGTATTTT.

V and J are TRBV19 and TRBJ2-5; D unresolved. Trimming cost V 3 bases and J 5 bases, with 10 bases left between them. Germline loops: CDR1 LNHDA, CDR2 SQIVND (reference sequence). The CDR3 spans 13 residues. The CDR3 spells CASSIRPHETQYF. The CDR3, as DNA: TGTGCCAGTAGTATTAGGCCTCATGAGACCCAGTACTTC.

This clone was recorded only once. The chain recombines TRBV7-9 with TRBJ2-7; D is possibly TRBD1 (6 bases). V was shortened by 5 bases and J by 6 bases, with 8 bases between the two germline ends. CDR3 size: 11 residues. The germline CDR1 and CDR2 sequences are SEHNR and FQNEAQ (reference sequence). This CDR3 reads CASSQGGEQYF. CDR3 bases: TGTGCCAGCAGCCAAGGGGGCGAGCAGTACTTC.

The chain joins TRBV27 to TRBJ1-5; D call uncertain. V was clipped by 6 bases and J by 3 bases, with 15 bases between them. This CDR3 is 15 amino acids long. Germline CDR1 and CDR2: MNHEY and SMNVEV (reference sequence). CDR3 sequence reads: CASRVGWQANQPQHF. The CDR3 coding sequence is TGTGCCAGCAGGGTTGGGTGGCAGGCCAATCAGCCCCAGCATTTT.

The rearrangement uses TRBV5-1 and TRBJ2-7; D tentatively reads TRBD1 or TRBD2 (6 bases each). The V and J ends lost 6 bases and 6 bases respectively, with 22 bases between them. The CDR3 consists of 15 residues. Germline loops: CDR1 SGHRS, CDR2 YFSETQ. The CDR3 spells CASTPGVPKGGEQYF. The CDR3 DNA follows: TGCGCCAGCACCCCGGGGGTACCGAAGGGGGGCGAGCAGTACTTC.

The chain combines TRBV7-8 with TRBJ1-1, with D uncertain. This CDR3 comprises 12 residues. CDR1 is SGHVS and CDR2 is FQNEAQ in the germline V gene. Trimming removed 5 bases from V and 10 bases from J, with 14 bases in between. Here the CDR3 reads CASSPRWFGAFF. CDR3 sequence (DNA): TGTGCCAGCAGCCCCCGGTGGTTTGGAGCTTTCTTT.

The rearrangement uses TRBV19 and TRBJ1-5; tentative D call: TRBD1 (5 bases). V lost 5 bases and J 11 bases, leaving 13 bases between the germline ends. CDR1 is LNHDA, CDR2 SQIVND, per germline (reference sequence). The CDR3 contains 12 residues. The DNA for the CDR3 is TGTGCCAGTAGTTCCCAGGGTGGGGCCCAGCATTTT. Amino acids: CASSSQGGAQHF. The full variable domain, rest sourced from reference TRBV19 and TRBJ1-5, is DGGITQSPKYLFRKEGQNVTLSCEQNLNHDAMYWYRQDPGQGLRLIYYSQIVNDFQKGDIAEGYSVSREKKESFPLTVTSAQKNPTAFYLCASSSQGGAQHFGDGTRLSIL.

The CDR3 DNA follows: TGTGCCATCAGTTCCGGGACACGAAATTCACCCCTCCACTTT. Protein: CAISSGTRNSPLHF. The chain joins TRBV10-3 to TRBJ1-6, with D tentatively TRBD1 (6 bases). V was shortened by 5 bases and J by 7 bases, with 12 bases between the two germline ends. Germline V gene data show CDR1 as ENHRY and CDR2 as SYGVKD. CDR3 length: 14 amino acids.

The chain employs TRBV7-2 and TRBJ2-1; 11 bases align to TRBD2. The CDR3 runs 16 residues. CDR1 is SGHTA and CDR2 is FQGNSA in the germline V gene. Trimming took 5 bases from V and 3 from J; bases not matched to a gene: 6. The CDR3 loop is CASSLGLAGFYNEQFF. In nucleotides, the CDR3 is TGTGCCAGCAGCCTAGGACTAGCGGGTTTCTACAATGAGCAGTTCTTC.

The V gene is TRBV4-3, the J gene TRBJ1-6; possible D gene TRBD1, 5 bases. This CDR3 comprises 17 residues. Germline CDR1 reads LGHNA; CDR2 reads YSLEER. V was cut by 1 base and J by 4 bases, with 14 bases left in between. The CDR3 sequence is CASSQGAGRLYNSPLHF. CDR3 sequence (DNA): TGCGCCAGCAGCCAAGGGGCAGGGCGGCTATATAATTCACCCCTCCACTTT.

Regarding this clone: At the DNA level, this CDR3 is encoded by other sequences in the same sample as well. The chain uses TRBV18 and TRBJ2-7, with D uncertain. The V end lost 3 bases, the J end lost 0 bases, and 3 bases lay between the germline ends. This CDR3 spans 12 amino acids. The germline gives CDR1 KGHSH, CDR2 LQKENI. The CDR3: CASSPSSYEQYF. Written as DNA, the CDR3 is TGTGCCAGCTCACCCTCCTCCTACGAGCAGTACTTC.

As concerns this clone: This specimen includes other DNA sequences encoding the same CDR3. CDR3 nucleotide sequence: TGTGCCAGCAGTTTAGCGGGAACCTACGAGCAGTACTTC. Protein: CASSLAGTYEQYF. The chain is built from TRBV12-3 or TRBV12-4 and TRBJ2-7; D not certain. Trimming removed 0 bases at V and 2 bases at J, with 5 bases between. This CDR3 is built from 13 residues.

V is TRBV7-9 and J is TRBJ2-1, with 14 bases that match TRBD2. The J segment lost 7 bases and the V segment lost 5 bases, leaving 4 bases of the junction unmatched. This CDR3 region has 15 residues. Per germline, CDR1 SEHNR and CDR2 FQNEAQ (reference sequence). The CDR3 here is CASSPGLAGANEQFF. The DNA for the CDR3 is TGTGCCAGCAGCCCGGGACTAGCGGGAGCGAATGAGCAGTTCTTC.

The rearrangement links TRBV18 to TRBJ1-1; 7 positions agree with TRBD1. The germline V gene has CDR1 KGHSH and CDR2 LQKENI. This CDR3 comprises 13 residues. Losses at the gene ends were 6 bases for V and 3 bases for J; bases not matched to a gene: 4. CDR3 in amino acids: CASSLQGDTEAFF. CDR3 sequence (DNA): TGTGCCAGCTCTCTTCAGGGGGACACTGAAGCTTTCTTT.

This rearrangement joins TRBV28 to TRBJ1-2; D is unclear. Germline-derived CDR1 and CDR2 are MDHEN and SYDVKM. This CDR3 spans 13 amino acids. The V gene lost 9 bases and the J gene lost 2 bases, with 13 bases spanning the gap. The CDR3 protein is CASSTQRNYGYTF. CDR3 bases: TGTGCCAGTTCCACCCAGAGGAACTATGGCTACACCTTC.

The V gene is TRBV4-3, the J gene TRBJ1-1; no reliable D call. Trimming removed 0 bases at V and 8 bases at J, with 7 bases between. The CDR3 is 12 amino acids. CDR1 is LGHNA and CDR2 is YSLEER in the germline V gene. CDR3 in DNA: TGCGCCAGCAGCCAAGAGGGTCTAGAAGCTTTCTTT. Amino acid sequence: CASSQEGLEAFF.

The J gene is TRBJ1-6, the V gene TRBV6-5; D is perhaps TRBD1 (6 bases). Germline CDR1 is MNHEY and CDR2 is SVGAGI. This CDR3 is 14 amino acids long. The ends were cut back, 2 bases at V and 7 bases at J, with 9 bases in the middle. The CDR3 DNA is TGTGCCAGCAGTTACACAGGGTCGAATTCACCCCTCCACTTT. It encodes CASSYTGSNSPLHF.